The T cell receptor (beta chain) under discussion was sequenced for a study of shared clonotypes between healthy human individuals. Study summary: Each donor's CD8 memory used one plate, CD8 naive two, each CD4 subset three.

Each replicate PCR on the sorted subsets used 200 ng DNA (approximately 33,000 T cell genomes). Clones were read by immunoSEQ multiplex PCR, and TCRdb kept only the in-frame ones, dropping some. Altogether just over 2,000,000 clones are present, about 95% being singletons, with the ten largest covering roughly 1%. Germline assignment: CDR1 SEHNR and CDR2 FQNEAQ (reference sequence). V lost 4 bases to trimming and J lost 2 bases; unmatched junction nucleotides: 6. This CDR3 region has 16 residues. Points from the study as a whole: The naive CD4 repertoires of a few donors were compared, and around 5.1% of clonotypes were shared. Naive subsets generally exceeded memory subsets in estimated richness.

With regard to this clone: No antigen is known for it.

CD45RO-negative, CCR7-selected cells formed the naive CD8 fraction, which excluded terminally differentiated effector memory CD45RA+ cells. The TCR originated in a man younger than 35 in good health. The chain links TRBV7-9 to TRBJ1-5, with 9 bases that match TRBD1. Sequencing was carried out using naive CD8+ T cells sorted from blood. CDR3 amino acids: CASSWGQGGGNQPQHF. For the CDR3, the DNA is TGTGCCAGCAGCTGGGGACAGGGCGGGGGCAATCAGCCCCAGCATTTT.